This T cell receptor beta chain came from a study of control samples from healthy donors and cancer patients. V trimming: 1 base; J trimming: 0 bases; junction bases outside the gene matches: 5. Germline V gene lookup returns CDR1 MNHEY and CDR2 SVGEGT. The CDR3 is 16 amino acids. The assay was immunoSEQ multiplex PCR, and TCRdb's table has in-frame clones only and misses some. The sample lists around 170,000 clones, around 91% occurring once. The sequence came from a woman aged 50 to 65 in good health. The sample was blood. The rearrangement joins TRBV6-2 or TRBV6-3 to TRBJ2-7; 8 bases match TRBD1. CDR3 protein: CASSYFLDRGSYEQYF. CDR3 in DNA: TGTGCCAGCAGTTACTTTCTCGACAGGGGCTCCTACGAGCAGTACTTC.